This record looks at one T cell receptor beta chain sequence and its context. Its antigen is unidentified. Germline CDR1 SGHAT, CDR2 FQNNGV. The CDR3 spans 13 residues. V was pared by 5 bases and J by 4 bases, with 11 bases between. The data stem from a study of early T cells in non-severe SARS-CoV-2 infection. For the study at large: Unsorted whole blood bulk RNA was sequenced, with unpaired chains. Study findings and constraints: Reliance on VDJdb matching favored anti-spike CD8 responses; private and CD4 specificities were missed.

TCRdb fed the 5' RACE reads into MiXCR, producing one record per CDR3 protein. Of about 53,000 distinct CDR3 sequences listed, 9.5% to 15% are singletons. This TCR came from an adult who was a healthcare worker with PCR-confirmed SARS-CoV-2 infection or an uninfected control (not recorded which). This material consisted of whole blood, taken at baseline. V is TRBV11-2 and J is TRBJ2-5, with D possibly TRBD2 on 6 matching bases. In nucleotides, the CDR3 is TGTGCCAGCAGCCCCCGGGGAGGAGAGACCCAGTACTTC. This sequence encodes CASSPRGGETQYF.